This T cell receptor (beta chain) is from a study of patients and donors after allogeneic stem cell transplantation. One entry per CDR3 protein, called by TCRdb with MiXCR from the RT-PCR reads. The data contain approximately 200,000 distinct CDR3 sequences, 35% to 45% of them singletons. Ten or more counts support this clonotype. What was sequenced was blood, either unsorted or a sorted T cell fraction (not recorded which). The clonotype comes from a human donor who was either an allogeneic HSCT recipient or a stem cell or donor lymphocyte infusion donor (not recorded which). It is not recorded whose cells these are; they may come from a transplant donor.

CDR3 region: CSVEGKNIQYF. The CDR3 nucleotides read TGCAGCGTTGAGGGGAAAAACATTCAGTACTTC. The chain couples TRBV29-1 to TRBJ2-4, with no clear D. Germline CDR1 is SQVTM and CDR2 is ANQGSEA. Trimming removed 3 bases at V and 4 bases at J, with 4 bases between. The CDR3 runs 11 residues. Filled out from reference TRBV29-1 and TRBJ2-4, the complete variable domain reads SAVISQKPSRDICQRGTSLTIQCQVDSQVTMMFWYRQQPGQSLTLIATANQGSEATYESGFVIDKFPISRPNLTFSTLTVSNMSPEDSSIYLCSVEGKNIQYFGAGTRLSVL.